This entry is about one TCR beta chain. What it binds is not known. This sample stems from a study of identical twins. Findings of the study overall: Out-of-frame alpha sequences shared by twins showed excess low generation probability.

The CDR3 has 15 amino acids. Germline CDR1 MDHEN, CDR2 SYDVKM. V dropped 2 bases and J dropped 0 bases, with 11 bases sitting between them. MiXCR, applied by TCRdb to the 5' RACE reads, yields one record per CDR3 protein. The sample consists of about 660,000 distinct CDR3 sequences, over 8.5% of them appearing once. The sample was also reused in another study, on yellow fever vaccine responses in identical twins.

V and J are TRBV28 and TRBJ2-7; D unresolved. The material sequenced was PBMCs. The TCR was taken from a woman between 18 and 29 years old in good health. The CDR3, as DNA: TGTGCCAGCAGTTTAGGGGTCCCAGCCTCCTACGAGCAGTACTTC. It translates to CASSLGVPASYEQYF.